This T cell receptor (beta chain) originates from a study of T cells in Graves' hyperthyroidism and ophthalmopathy. It was RNA transcripts that yielded the amplified TCR beta CDR3 regions. First-round RT-PCR with HTBI primers amplified the TCR CDR3 region. TCRdb reanalysed the multiplex PCR reads using MiXCR and keeps one entry per CDR3 protein. The sample has about 420,000 distinct CDR3 sequences, roughly 15% seen once. V lost 6 bases, J lost 4 bases, and 5 bases stayed unmatched. CDR1 MNHNS and CDR2 SASEGT come from the germline V gene. CDR3 length equals 14 residues. The material sequenced was blood. This clonotype was sampled from a woman younger than 35 with Graves' hyperthyroidism. The genes are TRBV6-1 and TRBJ1-2; 10 nucleotides line up with TRBD1. The DNA of the CDR3 is TGTGCCAGCAGCCAGGACAGGGGGTTCTATGGCTACACCTTC. Translation gives CASSQDRGFYGYTF.